The present entry profiles one T cell receptor beta chain with its context. This receptor's antigen is unknown. No base qualities exist here, and no much larger clone lies one base off it. The sample contains more than one DNA sequence encoding this CDR3. Genomic DNA was extracted from sorted cells using the Qiagen DNeasy Kit. Deep sequencing of the TCR beta chain was done on the immunoSEQ platform. The source study handled its data this way. The immunoSEQ Analyzer software was used to analyze the repertoire data. TCRdb took this table from immuneACCESS and kept in-frame rearrangements with V and J called. Such tables lack part of the clones; where checked against another copy, unresolved V genes explain under half of the gap, and the rest is unexplained. That table supplies the V and J calls and clone size; D and trimming were determined from the DNA. This sample lists roughly 20,000 clones; 80% to 85% were detected once. Together, the top ten hold around 31% of the sample.

V trim: 5 bases; J trim: 3 bases; unmatched bases: 7. From the cysteine up to the phenylalanine, the CDR3 has a length of 14 residues. Only the CDR3 DNA is retained, 42 bases long and in frame from the first base. CDR1 and CDR2 (SEHNR, FQNEAQ) derive from the germline V gene (reference sequence). The treatment or condition tag for this specimen amounts to: AdE1-LMPpoly-expanded autologous EBV-specific T-cell therapy followed by anti-PD-1 nivolumab. These data originate in a study of EBV T-cell therapy then PD-1 blockade in nasopharyngeal carcinoma (dated by TCRdb to 2020 to 2023). In this chain, TRBV7-9 is recombined with TRBJ2-7, with 7 bases matching TRBD2. The receptor's source is a man aged 40-55 years with nasopharyngeal carcinoma. The sequenced sample was CD8+ T cells from blood, obtained at approximately day 31 from a patient whose treatment included autologous EBV-specific T cells and nivolumab. The CDR3 sequence is CASSPPSGDYEQYF. The sequence in DNA is TGTGCCAGCAGCCCCCCCAGCGGGGACTACGAGCAGTACTTC.